Shown below are 32 T cell receptor beta chains from a single sample sequenced in a study of blood T cell repertoires in COVID-19. The table came from immunoSEQ multiplex PCR; TCRdb's copy has only in-frame clones and leaves some out. The data show around 120,000 clones, about 80% seen once. Sequences were obtained from peripheral blood. The receptors originated from a human donor in a cohort sampled during active COVID-19.

The V gene is TRBV27, the J gene TRBJ2-7; D is unclear. Trimming pared 0 bases from V and 6 bases from J, leaving 6 bases between. The germline gives CDR1 MNHEY, CDR2 SMNVEV (reference sequence). This CDR3 comprises 12 residues. Here the CDR3 reads CASSLSYGEQYF. The CDR3 nucleotides are TGTGCCAGCAGTTTATCGTACGGCGAGCAGTACTTC.

This sequence joins TRBV2 and TRBJ1-1, with D possibly being TRBD1 (6 bases). This CDR3 comprises 12 residues. V gave up 4 bases and J gave up 5 bases, with 8 bases separating them. Germline V gene sequence: CDR1 SNHLY, CDR2 FYNNEI. The CDR3 sequence: CASSVTGTEAFF. Here the CDR3 DNA reads TGTGCCAGCAGTGTTACAGGGACTGAAGCTTTCTTT.

The chain combines TRBV6-2 or TRBV6-3 with TRBJ2-1; 7 bases agree with TRBD1. Germline lookup yields CDR1 MNHEY and CDR2 SVGEGT. This CDR3 comprises 12 residues. After removal of 5 bases from V and 7 bases from J, the junction contained 2 bases not matched to a gene. This CDR3 is CASSQQGNEQFF. The CDR3, as DNA: TGTGCCAGCAGTCAACAGGGGAATGAGCAGTTCTTC.

This clone was picked up a small number of times. This chain connects TRBV28 to TRBJ2-7; TRBD1 agrees at 11 bases. CDR3 size: 15 residues. The V and J ends lost 5 bases and 4 bases, in that order; junction bases with no gene match: 7. From germline, CDR1 is MDHEN and CDR2 SYDVKM. The CDR3 reads CASSTRTGGRYEQYF. CDR3 sequence (DNA): TGTGCCAGCAGTACTCGGACAGGGGGCAGATACGAGCAGTACTTC.

This chain connects TRBV30 to TRBJ2-1; TRBD2 aligns across 12 bases. CDR1 and CDR2 from the germline V gene are GTSNPN and SVGIG (reference sequence). There are 15 residues in the CDR3. Trimming at V came to 3 bases and at J to 7 bases, leaving 7 bases not matched to a gene. The CDR3 sequence: CAWRNAGTSGNEQFF. In DNA, the CDR3 is TGTGCCTGGAGGAACGCCGGGACTAGCGGGAATGAGCAGTTCTTC. Variable domain in full (rest from reference TRBV30 and TRBJ2-1): SQTIHQWPATLVQPVGSPLSLECTVEGTSNPNLYWYRQAAGRGLQLLFYSVGIGQISSEVPQNLSASRPQDRQFILSSKKLLLSDSGFYLCAWRNAGTSGNEQFFGPGTRLTVL.

The chain combines TRBV29-1 with TRBJ2-1, with D possibly TRBD2 on 6 matching bases. CDR3 length: 14 residues. Germline V gene lookup returns CDR1 SQVTM and CDR2 ANQGSEA. The V end lost 3 bases, the J end lost 1 base, and 10 bases lay between the germline ends. CDR3 sequence: CSVDGGRSYNEQFF. DNA of the CDR3: TGCAGCGTTGATGGGGGGAGATCCTACAATGAGCAGTTCTTC.

The J gene is TRBJ2-7, the V gene TRBV5-4; 8 bases line up with TRBD1. The V segment lost 6 bases and the J segment 1 base; nucleotides outside the gene matches: 3. The CDR3 consists of 13 residues. Germline loops: CDR1 SGHNT, CDR2 YYREEE (reference sequence). Written as DNA, the CDR3 is TGTGCCAGCACCGGACAGGGTTCCTACGAGCAGTACTTC. It yields the protein CASTGQGSYEQYF.

This clone was seen a handful of times. The V and J genes are TRBV28 and TRBJ2-7; 10 positions match TRBD2. The trim removed 5 bases at V and 0 bases at J, leaving 1 base unmatched. The germline V gene has CDR1 MDHEN and CDR2 SYDVKM. The CDR3 length is 14 residues. CDR3 sequence (DNA): TGTGCCAGCAGTAGGACTAGCGGCTCCTACGAGCAGTACTTC. Its protein product is CASSRTSGSYEQYF.

This clone turned up a few times. The V gene is TRBV5-1, the J gene TRBJ2-5; 8 nucleotides agree with TRBD1. The CDR3 sequence is 17 residues long. The V and J ends lost 4 bases and 1 base, in that order; junction bases with no gene match: 12. CDR1 is SGHRS, CDR2 YFSETQ, per germline. CDR3 nucleotide sequence: TGCGCCAGCAGCCTTGACTCGACAGGGGTCCGCCAAGAGACCCAGTACTTC. Protein sequence: CASSLDSTGVRQETQYF.

V and J are TRBV7-9 and TRBJ2-5; D possibly corresponds to TRBD1 (5 bases). Germline loops: CDR1 SEHNR, CDR2 FQNEAQ (reference sequence). The CDR3 is 14 amino acids. The germline V and J ends were trimmed by 6 bases and 5 bases, with 16 bases remaining between them. The CDR3 loop reads CASSDGALGETQYF. In nucleotides, the CDR3 is TGTGCCAGCAGTGATGGGGCGCTCGGGGAGACCCAGTACTTC. Full variable domain (remainder filled in from reference TRBV7-9 and TRBJ2-5): DTGVSQNPRHKITKRGQNVTFRCDPISEHNRLYWYRQTLGQGPEFLTYFQNEAQLEKSRLLSDRFSAERPKGSFSTLEIQRTEQGDSAMYLCASSDGALGETQYFGPGTRLLVL.

This chain joins TRBV5-1 and TRBJ2-1; D possibly corresponds to TRBD2 (5 bases). CDR1 is SGHRS and CDR2 is YFSETQ in the germline V gene. The CDR3 is 15 residues long. V dropped 2 bases and J dropped 2 bases, with 11 bases sitting between them. The CDR3 DNA reads TGCGCCAGCAGCTTTAGGAGAGGGACCTACAATGAGCAGTTCTTC. Translating it yields CASSFRRGTYNEQFF. Filled out from reference TRBV5-1 and TRBJ2-1, the complete variable domain reads KAGVTQTPRYLIKTRGQQVTLSCSPISGHRSVSWYQQTPGQGLQFLFEYFSETQRNKGNFPGRFSGRQFSNSRSEMNVSTLELGDSALYLCASSFRRGTYNEQFFGPGTRLTVL.

The V and J genes are TRBV7-6 and TRBJ2-7, with D hard to call. V lost 1 base to trimming and J lost 6 bases, with 10 bases between them. Germline loops: CDR1 SGHVS, CDR2 FNYEAQ. The CDR3 extends over 13 amino acids. CDR3 sequence reads: CASSLDRQAEQYF. DNA for the CDR3: TGTGCCAGCAGCTTAGATCGGCAGGCCGAGCAGTACTTC.

This chain uses TRBV6-4 with TRBJ1-4; D is perhaps TRBD1 (6 bases). The V end was cut by 6 bases, the J end by 3 bases, with 11 bases between. Germline assignment: CDR1 MRHNA and CDR2 SNTAGT. This CDR3 comprises 14 residues. This CDR3 reads CASRLQGSNEKLFF. CDR3 in DNA: TGTGCCAGCAGGCTACAGGGTTCTAATGAAAAACTGTTTTTT.

V is TRBV6-1 and J is TRBJ2-3, with a possible D match to TRBD1 (6 bases). The CDR3 is 18 residues long. Germline-derived CDR1 and CDR2 are MNHNS and SASEGT. The V gene lost 2 bases and the J gene lost 0 bases, with 18 bases spanning the gap. CDR3 in amino acids: CASSERNRVLSSTDTQYF. The CDR3 nucleotides are TGTGCCAGCAGTGAACGTAACAGGGTCCTTTCTAGCACAGATACGCAGTATTTT.

The J gene is TRBJ1-1, the V gene TRBV3-1 (or the pseudogene TRBV3-2); D is uncertain. Trimming cost V 3 bases and J 7 bases, with 15 bases left between them. This CDR3 has 14 residues. Germline assignment: CDR1 LGHDT and CDR2 YNNKEL (reference sequence). CDR3 nucleotide sequence: TGTGCCAGCAGCCAGTCGAGTTTCGACAATGAAGCTTTCTTT. Encoded protein: CASSQSSFDNEAFF.

The chain's CDR3 is CASSKDRLPDTQYF. The DNA for the CDR3 is TGTGCCAGCAGTAAGGACAGGCTCCCAGATACGCAGTATTTT. This rearrangement joins TRBV28 to TRBJ2-3, with 7 positions matching TRBD1. The ends lost 5 bases at V and 4 bases at J; junction bases unmatched: 6. The germline V gene encodes CDR1 MDHEN and CDR2 SYDVKM. The CDR3 extends over 14 amino acids.

V is TRBV6-2 or TRBV6-3 and J is TRBJ1-5, with D perhaps matching TRBD1 (5 bases). This CDR3 region has 14 residues. Germline loops: CDR1 MNHEY, CDR2 SVGEGT. With 3 bases removed from V and 5 bases from J, the gap between germline ends came to 11 bases. CDR3 coding DNA: TGTGCCAGCAGTTATCTGGGGGGGTATCAGCCCCAGCATTTT. Protein sequence: CASSYLGGYQPQHF.

The V gene is TRBV6-6, the J gene TRBJ1-3; D might be TRBD1 (6 bases). The germline CDR1 and CDR2 sequences are MNHNY and SVGAGI (reference sequence). The CDR3 loop spans 13 amino acids. The V end lost 6 bases, the J end lost 6 bases, and 12 bases lay between the germline ends. The CDR3 nucleotides read TGTGCCAGCAGGGGGCACAGGGAAAACACCATATATTTT. Its translation is CASRGHRENTIYF.

This clone appeared once. The chain employs TRBV7-2 and TRBJ2-3; D gene uncertain. The CDR3 loop spans 13 amino acids. Between the trimmed V and J ends, which lost 2 bases and 4 bases, there was a span of 7 bases. Germline V CDR1 and CDR2: SGHTA, FQGNSA. The CDR3 sequence is CASSLSFSDTQYF. For the CDR3, the DNA is TGTGCCAGCAGCTTATCATTTTCAGATACGCAGTATTTT.

The genes are TRBV27 and TRBJ2-5, with TRBD2 as a possible D gene (5 bases). The CDR3 covers 16 residues. Germline V gene data show CDR1 as MNHEY and CDR2 as SMNVEV (reference sequence). Trimming took off 0 bases at V and 2 bases at J, with 13 bases between the two ends. CDR3 in DNA: TGTGCCAGCAGTTTATCCCAAGGACTTTCGCAAGAGACCCAGTACTTC. Amino acid sequence: CASSLSQGLSQETQYF.

J is TRBJ1-2 and V is TRBV29-1, with D perhaps TRBD1 (5 bases). V was clipped by 4 bases and J by 3 bases, with 6 bases between them. The CDR3 runs 11 residues. From germline, CDR1 is SQVTM and CDR2 ANQGSEA. CDR3 sequence (DNA): TGCAGCGTTGGGGGGGACTATGGCTACACCTTC. Translation gives CSVGGDYGYTF.

This clone was picked up a small number of times. This chain joins TRBV5-1 and TRBJ2-1, with D possibly TRBD2 on 5 matching bases. CDR1 SGHRS and CDR2 YFSETQ come from the germline V gene. The length of the CDR3 is 15 residues. Trimming took 4 bases from V and 5 from J, leaving 16 bases between them. CDR3 amino acids: CASSEGLKPHNEQFF. The DNA for the CDR3 is TGCGCCAGCAGCGAAGGACTTAAACCACACAATGAGCAGTTCTTC.

This sequence joins TRBV18 and TRBJ1-6, with TRBD1 matching over 11 bases. From germline, CDR1 is KGHSH and CDR2 LQKENI. This CDR3 is 15 amino acids long. V lost 2 bases, J lost 8 bases, and 2 bases stayed unmatched. The chain's CDR3 is CASSPRGQGDSPLHF. Here the CDR3 DNA reads TGTGCCAGCTCACCAAGGGGACAGGGGGATTCACCCCTCCACTTT.

This chain joins TRBV4-1 and TRBJ1-6, with D possibly TRBD1 on 6 matching bases. CDR3 length: 16 amino acids. V shed 5 bases and J shed 7 bases, with 18 bases lying between them. The germline gives CDR1 MGHRA, CDR2 YSYEKL. The CDR3 DNA reads TGCGCCAGCAGCGCGGGGGGCAGGGTCGTCAATTCACCCCTCCACTTT. Protein sequence: CASSAGGRVVNSPLHF.

This chain joins TRBV6-2 or TRBV6-3 and TRBJ2-7; TRBD2 agrees at 10 bases. Trimming took 0 bases from V and 7 from J; bases not matched to a gene: 6. The CDR3 is 15 amino acids. Germline lookup yields CDR1 MNHEY and CDR2 SVGEGT. The CDR3 region is CASSYSPSGSREQYF. CDR3 DNA sequence: TGTGCCAGCAGTTACTCTCCTAGCGGGAGTAGGGAGCAGTACTTC.

CDR3 DNA sequence: TGCGCCAGCAGCTTGCCACGAGCGGCGCAAGAGACCCAGTACTTC. The encoded protein is CASSLPRAAQETQYF. J is TRBJ2-5 and V is TRBV5-1, with D perhaps matching TRBD2 (5 bases). Trimming cost V 1 base and J 2 bases, with 12 bases left between them. In germline, CDR1 is SGHRS, CDR2 YFSETQ. The CDR3 sequence is 15 residues long. The whole variable domain, filled in from reference TRBV5-1 and TRBJ2-5, reads KAGVTQTPRYLIKTRGQQVTLSCSPISGHRSVSWYQQTPGQGLQFLFEYFSETQRNKGNFPGRFSGRQFSNSRSEMNVSTLELGDSALYLCASSLPRAAQETQYFGPGTRLLVL.

The rearrangement links TRBV4-1 to TRBJ2-1; a weak D match, TRBD2 (5 bases). Trimming left V 2 bases short and J 10 bases short, with 15 bases between. In germline, CDR1 is MGHRA, CDR2 YSYEKL. The CDR3 contains 14 residues. The CDR3 bases are TGCGCCAGCAGCCAATTGGGGAGTCCCCGGGAGCAGTTCTTC. Its translation: CASSQLGSPREQFF.

This clone showed up many times. The DNA is left out, because the CDR3 cannot be placed on it with certainty; the CDR3 is given as TCRdb lists it. The chain couples TRBV12-5 to TRBJ1-2; the listed D gene, TRBD1, was not tested against the DNA. From germline, CDR1 is LGHNT and CDR2 FRNRAP. The CDR3 region is 15 residues in length, termini included. The CDR3 loop is CASGLAVAQGSHLTF.

The chain couples TRBV6-6 to TRBJ2-7; weak D call: TRBD2 (6 bases). CDR1 is MNHNY and CDR2 is SVGAGI in the germline V gene (reference sequence). V lost 3 bases to trimming and J lost 0 bases, with 9 bases between them. This CDR3 has 14 amino acids. In DNA, the CDR3 is TGTGCCAGCAGTTATATTAGCGGCTCCTACGAGCAGTACTTC. It encodes CASSYISGSYEQYF.

The V call is TRBV19, the J call TRBJ1-5; D gene uncertain. The CDR3 spans 14 residues. V was shortened by 5 bases and J by 2 bases, with 10 bases between the two germline ends. Germline-derived CDR1 and CDR2 are LNHDA and SQIVND (reference sequence). CDR3 sequence (DNA): TGTGCCAGTAGTGATAGCAATGGCAATCAGCCCCAGCATTTT. Translating gives CASSDSNGNQPQHF.

The rearrangement joins TRBV19 to TRBJ1-5, with 7 positions matching TRBD1. With V trimmed by 9 bases and J by 5 bases, 10 bases remained unmatched. This CDR3 is 14 amino acids long. Germline CDR1 and CDR2: LNHDA and SQIVND (reference sequence). CDR3 nucleotides: TGTGCCAGCCGTATCACAGGGGACCATCAGCCCCAGCATTTT. The encoded protein is CASRITGDHQPQHF.

The rearrangement joins TRBV6-6 to TRBJ2-3; D is perhaps TRBD2 (7 bases). The CDR3 spans 14 residues. Germline V gene data show CDR1 as MNHNY and CDR2 as SVGAGI (reference sequence). V shed 10 bases and J shed 1 base, with 15 bases lying between them. The CDR3 bases are TGTGCCACCGGGGGCGGGAGTGGCACAGATACGCAGTATTTT. It specifies CATGGGSGTDTQYF.